One sample yielded the 11 T cell receptor beta chains listed below, sequenced in a study of blood T cell repertoires in COVID-19. Data came from immunoSEQ multiplex PCR; TCRdb stores just in-frame clones and leaves some out. The data show around 300,000 clones, with roughly 85% seen just once and 2% to 3% held by the top ten. The sequenced material came from PBMCs or T cells enriched from blood (not recorded which). Every receptor here comes from a woman aged 45-65 years who had recovered from COVID-19.

The chain is built from TRBV15 and TRBJ1-4, with 7 bases fitting TRBD1. V lost 3 bases and J lost 0; bases outside the gene matches: 16. The CDR3 has 20 residues. Germline values: CDR1 LNHNV, CDR2 YYDKDF (reference sequence). DNA for the CDR3: TGTGCCACCAGCAGTGACGGAACAGGGGAGGCAGGGCCAACTAATGAAAAACTGTTTTTT. Translating it yields CATSSDGTGEAGPTNEKLFF.

This clone appeared a single time. The genes are TRBV28 and TRBJ1-6; possibly TRBD1 for D (6 bases). The germline CDR1 and CDR2 sequences are MDHEN and SYDVKM. V gave up 2 bases and J gave up 6 bases, with 11 bases separating them. The CDR3 consists of 15 residues. CDR3 bases: TGTGCCAGCAGTTTACCGGCAGGGGTTAATTCACCCCTCCACTTT. Residues: CASSLPAGVNSPLHF.

This clone was picked up one time. The CDR3 reads CASSPPRGAMDNEQFF. CDR3 sequence (DNA): TGTGCCAGCAGTCCCCCCCGGGGGGCCATGGACAATGAGCAGTTCTTC. V and J are TRBV27 and TRBJ2-1; weak D call: TRBD2 (7 bases). Trimming removed 5 bases from V and 5 bases from J, with 19 bases in between. Germline CDR1 MNHEY, CDR2 SMNVEV (reference sequence). The CDR3 sequence is 16 residues long.

The chain joins TRBV27 to TRBJ2-2, with D unclear. The CDR3 is 16 residues long. The germline V gene encodes CDR1 MNHEY and CDR2 SMNVEV (reference sequence). Trimming left V 5 bases short and J 1 base short, with 14 bases between. CDR3 sequence (DNA): TGTGCCAGCAGTACGCCCAGGCAGATGAACACCGGGGAGCTGTTTTTT. Translated: CASSTPRQMNTGELFF.

This chain joins TRBV4-2 and TRBJ1-2; D ambiguous. The germline V and J ends were trimmed by 8 bases and 6 bases, with 16 bases remaining between them. The CDR3 has 13 residues. CDR1 and CDR2 from the germline V gene are LGHNA and YNFKEQ. The CDR3 bases are TGTGCCAGCGCCCAGATACTTCGGGATGGCTACACCTTC. Translated, it gives CASAQILRDGYTF.

The count of this clone is one. The CDR3 coding sequence is TGTGCCAGCAGTCACCGATTGGGGGCGAGGGAGACCCAGTACTTC. Translated, it gives CASSHRLGARETQYF. The chain recombines TRBV6-5 with TRBJ2-5; possibly TRBD1 for D (6 bases). Trimming stripped 5 bases from V and 5 bases from J, with 18 bases between. The CDR3 loop spans 15 amino acids. Per the germline V gene, CDR1 is MNHEY and CDR2 is SVGAGI.

This clone was seen only a few times. This chain joins TRBV10-1 and TRBJ2-1; 10 bases are a match to TRBD2. The CDR3 has 16 residues. CDR1 is WNHNN, CDR2 SYGVQD, per germline (reference sequence). V lost 3 bases and J lost 4; bases outside the gene matches: 6. CDR3 DNA sequence: TGCGCCAGCAGTGACTCTAGCGGGAGAAATTACAATGAGCAGTTCTTC. Translated, it gives CASSDSSGRNYNEQFF.

The V call is TRBV19, the J call TRBJ2-3; 9 bases agree with TRBD2. CDR3 size: 16 residues. V was clipped by 0 bases and J by 2 bases; unmatched bases: 3. The germline V gene has CDR1 LNHDA and CDR2 SQIVND (reference sequence). The CDR3: CASSIDRLAVTDTQYF. DNA for the CDR3: TGTGCCAGTAGTATAGATCGACTAGCGGTCACAGATACGCAGTATTTT.

This clone occurred a few times. The gene calls are TRBV28 and TRBJ1-6, with TRBD1 matching over 7 bases. Per the germline V gene, CDR1 is MDHEN and CDR2 is SYDVKM. Unmatched junction bases numbered 3, after V lost 8 bases and J lost 5 bases. The CDR3 consists of 13 residues. The CDR3 DNA reads TGTGCCAGCCAGGGACAGAATAATTCACCCCTCCACTTT. Translated, it gives CASQGQNNSPLHF.

This clone appeared a few times. CDR3 bases: TGTGCCAGCAGCCCTGGCGACAGAACCTACGAGCAGTACTTC. It translates to CASSPGDRTYEQYF. The chain joins TRBV5-4 to TRBJ2-7; D perhaps matches TRBD1 (5 bases). There are 14 residues in the CDR3. The V gene's germline CDR1 is SGHNT and CDR2 YYREEE (reference sequence). V shed 4 bases and J shed 2 bases, with 13 bases lying between them.

The V gene is TRBV7-6, the J gene TRBJ2-2; possibly TRBD2 for D (5 bases). Trimming pared 2 bases from V and 1 base from J, leaving 11 bases between. Germline lookup yields CDR1 SGHVS and CDR2 FNYEAQ. The CDR3 has 16 amino acids. Here the CDR3 reads CASSLLRAGNTGELFF. Here the CDR3 DNA reads TGTGCCAGCAGCTTACTTCGGGCGGGGAACACCGGGGAGCTGTTTTTT.